The clone carrying this T cell receptor beta chain was recorded many times. These data come from a study of T cells after yellow fever vaccination. Researchers made TCR cDNA using 5'RACE template switching, and this step added a universal primer site and UMIs. TCRdb reprocessed the 5' RACE reads with MiXCR, giving one entry per CDR3 protein. The sample includes roughly 120,000 distinct CDR3 sequences, approximately 7.1% seen only once; the top ten take approximately 2.7%. The material was CD4+ T cells sorted from PBMCs, obtained 45 days after the first yellow fever vaccination. This sequence originates from a man younger than 35 who received the YFV17D yellow fever vaccine.

The chain's CDR3 is CASHRQLDAYEQYF. The CDR3 bases are TGTGCCAGTCACCGACAGTTGGACGCCTACGAGCAGTACTTC. This chain uses TRBV6-2 or TRBV6-3 with TRBJ2-7; TRBD1 might be the D (5 bases). Trimming left V 9 bases short and J 2 bases short, with 17 bases between. The CDR3 covers 14 residues. Per the germline V gene, CDR1 is MNHEY and CDR2 is SVGEGT.